These 4 T cell receptor beta chains were sequenced from one sample in a study of technical replicates of blood from several donors. Data came from immunoSEQ multiplex PCR; TCRdb stores just in-frame clones and leaves some out. In the table there are around 79,000 clones, 91% of which are singletons. Sequences were obtained from T cells isolated from PBMCs. These receptors all come from a human donor in good health. Some clones in this sample may be carry-over from other donors' samples.

V is TRBV7-2 and J is TRBJ2-5, with TRBD2 matching over 9 bases. The germline V gene encodes CDR1 SGHTA and CDR2 FQGNSA. The CDR3 totals 16 residues. The V gene end was trimmed by 1 base and the J gene end by 4 bases; junction bases not matched to a gene: 7. This chain's CDR3 is CASSLVLAGWGETQYF. CDR3 bases: TGTGCCAGCAGCTTAGTGCTAGCGGGATGGGGAGAGACCCAGTACTTC.

The rearrangement links TRBV27 to TRBJ2-7, with TRBD2 matching 9 bases. V shed 4 bases, J shed 3 bases, and the junction held 7 bases outside the gene matches. Germline loops: CDR1 MNHEY, CDR2 SMNVEV (reference sequence). CDR3 length equals 15 residues. The DNA of the CDR3 is TGTGCCAGCAGTTCCGTAGCGGGAGCCCTCTACGAGCAGTACTTC. Translation: CASSSVAGALYEQYF.

The chain's CDR3 is CASGHHRDILYGYTF. As DNA, the CDR3 is TGTGCCAGCGGGCATCACCGGGACATCCTCTATGGCTACACCTTC. The chain carries TRBV6-6 and TRBJ1-2; D may be TRBD1 (6 bases). Trimming left V 8 bases short and J 4 bases short, with 20 bases between. CDR1 is MNHNY, CDR2 SVGAGI, per germline (reference sequence). The CDR3 is 15 amino acids.

The rearrangement uses TRBV18 and TRBJ2-2; TRBD2 is a possible D gene (6 bases). V dropped 3 bases and J dropped 1 base, with 12 bases sitting between them. Germline loops: CDR1 KGHSH, CDR2 LQKENI. The CDR3 loop spans 16 amino acids. CDR3 amino acids: CASSPGLPKNTGELFF. The CDR3 DNA reads TGTGCCAGCTCACCTGGACTACCGAAGAACACCGGGGAGCTGTTTTTT.